Each of the 9 T cell receptor beta chains below was sequenced from the same sample in a study of PD-L1 blockade in urothelial cancer. The time point denotes: peripheral blood 6 weeks after treatment start. Libraries were prepared by immunoSEQ multiplex PCR; TCRdb keeps only in-frame clonotypes and omits some of them. The table includes about 120,000 clones, approximately 90% detected once. The specimen was PBMCs, collected around atezolizumab (anti-PD-L1) treatment. These receptors originate from a man between 60 and 75 years old with urothelial cancer.

The rearrangement links TRBV6-1 to TRBJ1-5; tentatively, D is TRBD1 (5 bases). In germline, CDR1 is MNHNS, CDR2 SASEGT. The germline V and J ends were trimmed by 7 bases and 4 bases, with 11 bases remaining between them. This CDR3 comprises 13 residues. The chain's CDR3 is CASTKTENQPQHF. In DNA form, the CDR3 reads TGTGCCAGCACCAAGACAGAGAATCAGCCCCAGCATTTT.

The V call is TRBV5-1, the J call TRBJ2-5, with TRBD2 matching 7 bases. V was pared by 5 bases and J by 5 bases, with 6 bases of the junction left unmatched. Germline V gives CDR1 SGHRS, CDR2 YFSETQ. The CDR3 has 13 amino acids. In nucleotides, the CDR3 is TGCGCCAGCAGTTCAAGCGGGATGGAGACCCAGTACTTC. Residues: CASSSSGMETQYF.

The chain recombines TRBV10-3 with TRBJ2-5; possibly TRBD1 for D (7 bases). The CDR3 is 15 residues long. V lost 6 bases, J lost 1 base, and 15 bases lay in between. Germline lookup yields CDR1 ENHRY and CDR2 SYGVKD. The CDR3 DNA reads as TGTGCCATCAGCACTCAGGGGGGAAGCCAAGAGACCCAGTACTTC. It yields the protein CAISTQGGSQETQYF.

The V and J genes are TRBV10-3 and TRBJ1-1; tentative D call: TRBD1 (5 bases). Trimming shortened V by 5 bases and J by 0 bases, and 10 bases separated the two germline ends. Germline V CDR1 and CDR2: ENHRY, SYGVKD. This CDR3 is 14 amino acids long. CDR3 loop: CAISSTELNTEAFF. As DNA, the CDR3 is TGTGCCATCAGTTCGACAGAACTGAACACTGAAGCTTTCTTT.

V is TRBV9 and J is TRBJ2-2; 10 nucleotides line up with TRBD2. The CDR3 is 17 amino acids. Germline-derived CDR1 and CDR2 are SGDLS and YYNGEE. V lost 0 bases and J lost 5; bases outside the gene matches: 7. The CDR3 is CASSVAQSSGGTGELFF. The CDR3 DNA follows: TGTGCCAGCAGCGTAGCTCAGTCTAGCGGGGGTACCGGGGAGCTGTTTTTT.

The chain links TRBV6-5 to TRBJ2-3; D is uncertain. Trimming took 0 bases from V and 1 from J, leaving 8 bases between them. This CDR3 has 15 amino acids. Germline V CDR1 and CDR2: MNHEY, SVGAGI. CDR3 DNA sequence: TGTGCCAGCAGTTACTCGATCGCGGGCACAGATACGCAGTATTTT. It codes for CASSYSIAGTDTQYF.

The V and J genes are TRBV28 and TRBJ2-7; 7 bases are shared with TRBD2. CDR1 and CDR2 (germline): MDHEN, SYDVKM. The ends lost 7 bases at V and 1 base at J; junction bases unmatched: 4. This CDR3 region has 13 residues. The DNA for the CDR3 is TGTGCCAGCATGGGGGACTATTCCTACGAGCAGTACTTC. It is translated as CASMGDYSYEQYF.

This sequence joins TRBV21-1 and TRBJ2-7; TRBD2 is the table's D call and was not checked against the DNA. TRBV21-1 counts as a pseudogene. CDR3 length: 17 amino acids. CDR3 coding DNA: TGTGCCAGCAGCAAGCCTACTAGCGGCCCTAGCTCCTACGAGCAGTACTTC. It encodes CASSKPTSGPSSYEQYF.

The V and J genes are TRBV5-6 and TRBJ2-7, with unresolved D. CDR1 is SGHDT, CDR2 YYEEEE, per germline. The CDR3 has 12 amino acids. Trimming removed 2 bases from V and 4 bases from J, with 7 bases in between. The CDR3 coding sequence is TGTGCCAGCAGCTTTAACCGGTACGAGCAGTACTTC. It is translated as CASSFNRYEQYF.